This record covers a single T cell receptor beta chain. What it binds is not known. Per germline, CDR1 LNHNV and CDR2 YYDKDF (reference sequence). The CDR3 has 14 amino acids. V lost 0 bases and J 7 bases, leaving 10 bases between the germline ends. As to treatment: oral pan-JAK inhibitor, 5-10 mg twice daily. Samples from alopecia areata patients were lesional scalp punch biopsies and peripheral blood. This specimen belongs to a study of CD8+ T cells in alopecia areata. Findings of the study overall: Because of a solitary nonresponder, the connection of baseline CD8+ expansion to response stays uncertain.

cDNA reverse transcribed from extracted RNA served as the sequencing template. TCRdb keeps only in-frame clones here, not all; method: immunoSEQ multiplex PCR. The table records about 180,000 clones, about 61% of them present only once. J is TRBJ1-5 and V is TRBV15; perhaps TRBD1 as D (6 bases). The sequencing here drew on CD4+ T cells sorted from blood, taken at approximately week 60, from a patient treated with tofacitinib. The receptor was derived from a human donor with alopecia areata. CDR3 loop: CATSREGGNQPQHF. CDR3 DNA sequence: TGTGCCACCAGCAGAGAAGGGGGAAACCAGCCCCAGCATTTT.